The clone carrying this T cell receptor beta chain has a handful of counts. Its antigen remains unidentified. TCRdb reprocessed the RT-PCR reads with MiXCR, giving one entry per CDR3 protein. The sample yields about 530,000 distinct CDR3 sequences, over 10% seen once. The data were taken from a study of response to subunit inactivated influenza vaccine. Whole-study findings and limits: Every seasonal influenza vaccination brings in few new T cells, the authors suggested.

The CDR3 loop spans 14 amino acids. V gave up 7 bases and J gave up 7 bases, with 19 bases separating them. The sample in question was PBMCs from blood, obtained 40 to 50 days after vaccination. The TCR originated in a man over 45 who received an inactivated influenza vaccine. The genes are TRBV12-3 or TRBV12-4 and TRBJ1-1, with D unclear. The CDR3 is CASKSRTETFEAFF. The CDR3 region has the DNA TGTGCCAGCAAGTCCCGTACAGAGACCTTTGAAGCTTTCTTT.